This TCR beta chain was sequenced for a study of shared clonotypes between healthy human individuals. Study summary: The cohort had two women and a few men, ages 18 to 49.

Unsorted material relied on 90 million to 100 million PBMCs as the source of genomic DNA. Authors' processing steps: ImmunoSEQ supplied junction-only sequences lacking quality scores, so filtering was different. TCRdb's table, derived via immunoSEQ multiplex PCR, lists solely in-frame clones and lacks some. Clone size and the V and J calls come from that table; the DNA yielded D and trimming. The sample lists about 480,000 clones, nearly 80% seen once, with around 13% in the top ten. The CDR3 spans 16 residues. CDR1 is LGHNA and CDR2 is YSLEER in the germline V gene. Trimming took off 5 bases at V and 5 bases at J, with 20 bases between the two ends.

The V call is TRBV4-3, the J call TRBJ2-3; TRBD2 is a possible D gene (5 bases). This TCR was recovered from a woman in her thirties or forties in good health. Some clones in this sample may be carry-over from other donors' samples. The sample consisted of PBMCs. CDR3: CASSSKLGRGVDTQYF. As DNA, the CDR3 is TGCGCCAGCAGCTCGAAACTAGGGCGCGGTGTAGATACGCAGTATTTT.